This TCR beta chain was sequenced in a study of Tregs in tolerant kidney transplant recipients (dated by TCRdb to the late 2010s). As for the study more broadly: Related donors were used in the transplants with nonmyeloablative bone marrow transplantation, and mixed chimerism was transient in the human trials. Before combined kidney and bone marrow transplantation, this study identified donor-specific regulatory T cells using TCRbeta sequencing and then followed those same cells after transplant.

Overall study results and their limits: Although technical replication error seemed to be minimal, the question of biological reproducibility was not addressed directly. Expanding Tregs with activated donor B cells appeared to identify the most biologically relevant and donor-specific TCRbeta repertoire. In tolerant patients, the expansion of donor-specific Tregs was greater than global Treg expansion, suggesting that the expansion was antigen-driven rather than nonspecific. For some patients the PCR primers changed over time, which made it impossible to compare the samples from those patients at the nucleotide level. The study was limited by small patient numbers, and the findings need validation in larger populations and under other immunosuppression protocols.

The CDR3, cysteine through phenylalanine, is 14 amino acids long. The 33 bases shown cover part of the CDR3, and their frame starts at base 1. Trimming takes 1 base from V and 5 bases from J, and the germline ends sit 10 bases apart. According to the germline V gene, CDR1 reads MNHEY and CDR2 reads SVGEGT. In the paper's terms, the time point label means: blood sample drawn before combined kidney and bone marrow transplant. Thawed PBMCs were FACS-sorted into unstimulated Tregs (CD4+CD25+CD127-), CD4+ non-Tregs (CD4+CD25-), CD4 cells and CD8 cells. Patients were 4 combined kidney and bone marrow transplant recipients from the ITN036ST trial, and only these trial subjects had samples available. Healthy control blood was processed to PBMCs by Ficoll density gradient and cryopreserved, and patient PBMCs were collected before and after transplant. In the case of this clone: It lacks a known antigen. The read terminates 3 residues before the CDR3 end, so the remaining end is supplied by the germline J gene.

Genomic DNA was extracted from sorted cells with the QIAGEN DNeasy Blood and Tissue Kit for TCRbeta CDR3 sequencing. Through immunoSEQ, high-throughput TCRbeta CDR3 sequencing was done commercially, including PCR amplification with internal controls and bias correction. In the original analysis: Unique productive TCRbeta sequences were defined by CDR3 nucleotide sequence where primers matched, and otherwise by CDR3 amino acid sequence together with Vbeta and Jbeta genes. To correct for sorting error, sequences found in more than one sorted population at a frequency ratio of 2:1 or less were discarded, and the remaining shared sequences were assigned to the population with the higher frequency. A sequence was defined as donor-reactive if the sequence was expanded at least 5-fold in CFSE-low cells compared with unstimulated cells and had a frequency of at least 0.01% in CFSE-low cells. Jensen-Shannon divergence calculated on the top 100 TCRbeta sequences ranked by frequency was used to measure repertoire divergence. For samples with multiple sequencing runs, sorting error was corrected in each run separately before the runs were combined. Held by TCRdb, this immuneACCESS table contains in-frame sequences only and omits some clones. Under half of the omission traces to an unresolved V gene where checked; the cause of the rest is unknown. D and trimming were read from the DNA, whereas the V and J calls and clone size are those reported in that table. The record for this sample contains about 48,000 clones. Jointly, the top ten make up about 0.85% of the sample.

This chain is built from TRBV6-2 or TRBV6-3 and TRBJ2-3; no confident D gene assignment can be made. This TCR derives from a human donor who received a combined kidney and bone marrow transplant. The sample was CD4+ T cells from blood, taken before the transplant. CDR3 protein: CASSYLGLQDTQYF. The sequenced part of the CDR3 DNA is TGTGCCAGCAGTTACTTAGGGTTGCAAGATACG.